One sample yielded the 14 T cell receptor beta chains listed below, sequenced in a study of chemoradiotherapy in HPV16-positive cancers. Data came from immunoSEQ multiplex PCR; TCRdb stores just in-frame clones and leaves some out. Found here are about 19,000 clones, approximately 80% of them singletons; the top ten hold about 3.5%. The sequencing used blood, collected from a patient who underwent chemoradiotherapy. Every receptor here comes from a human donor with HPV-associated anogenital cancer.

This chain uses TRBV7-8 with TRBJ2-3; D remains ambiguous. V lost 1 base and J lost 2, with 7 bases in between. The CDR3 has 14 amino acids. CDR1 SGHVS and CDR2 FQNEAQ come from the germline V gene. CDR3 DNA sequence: TGTGCCAGCAGCTTAGGTCTTTTCACAGATACGCAGTATTTT. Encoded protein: CASSLGLFTDTQYF.

In DNA, the CDR3 is TGTGCCAGCAGGGGGACAGGGGAAGAGACCCAGTACTTC. Translated, it gives CASRGTGEETQYF. This chain connects TRBV2 to TRBJ2-5; TRBD1 aligns across 10 bases. The CDR3 consists of 13 residues. Germline CDR1 reads SNHLY; CDR2 reads FYNNEI. V lost 6 bases, J lost 3 bases, and 1 base stayed unmatched.

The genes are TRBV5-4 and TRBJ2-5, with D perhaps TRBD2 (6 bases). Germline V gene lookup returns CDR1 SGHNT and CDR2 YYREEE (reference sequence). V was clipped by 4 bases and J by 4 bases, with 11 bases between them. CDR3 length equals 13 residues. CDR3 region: CASSPVGGETQYF. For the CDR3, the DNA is TGTGCCAGCAGCCCGGTGGGGGGAGAGACCCAGTACTTC.

The CDR3 DNA reads TGTGCCAGCAGCCAAGACCTCAAGATTAACTATGGCTACACCTTC. Its protein is CASSQDLKINYGYTF. V usage is TRBV7-2 and J usage is TRBJ1-2; D gene unclear. V lost 5 bases to trimming and J lost 1 base, with 14 bases between them. Germline V gives CDR1 SGHTA, CDR2 FQGNSA. The CDR3 is 15 amino acids.

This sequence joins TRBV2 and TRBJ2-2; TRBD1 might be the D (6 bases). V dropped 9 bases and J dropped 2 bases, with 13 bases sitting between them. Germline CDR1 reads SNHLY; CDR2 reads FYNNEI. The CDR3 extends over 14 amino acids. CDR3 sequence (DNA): TGTGCCAGTCTACAGGGAGTTAACACCGGGGAGCTGTTTTTT. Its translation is CASLQGVNTGELFF.

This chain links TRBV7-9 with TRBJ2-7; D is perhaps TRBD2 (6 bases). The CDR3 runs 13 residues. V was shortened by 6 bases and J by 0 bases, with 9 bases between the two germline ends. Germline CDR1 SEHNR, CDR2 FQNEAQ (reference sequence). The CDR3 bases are TGTGCCAGCAGGGAGGGGCTCTCCTACGAGCAGTACTTC. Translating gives CASREGLSYEQYF. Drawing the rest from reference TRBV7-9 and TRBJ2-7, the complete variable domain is DTGVSQNPRHKITKRGQNVTFRCDPISEHNRLYWYRQTLGQGPEFLTYFQNEAQLEKSRLLSDRFSAERPKGSFSTLEIQRTEQGDSAMYLCASREGLSYEQYFGPGTRLTVT.

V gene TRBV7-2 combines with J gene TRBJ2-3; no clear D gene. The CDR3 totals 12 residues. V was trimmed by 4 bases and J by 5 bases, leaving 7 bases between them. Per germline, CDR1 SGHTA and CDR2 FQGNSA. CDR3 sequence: CASSYTGDTQYF. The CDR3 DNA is TGTGCCAGCAGCTATACTGGAGATACGCAGTATTTT.

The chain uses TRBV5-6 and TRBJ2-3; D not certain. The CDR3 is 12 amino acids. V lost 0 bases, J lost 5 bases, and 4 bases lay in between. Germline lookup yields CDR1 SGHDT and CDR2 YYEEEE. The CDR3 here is CASSLGGDTQYF. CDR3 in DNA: TGTGCCAGCAGCTTGGGAGGAGATACGCAGTATTTT.

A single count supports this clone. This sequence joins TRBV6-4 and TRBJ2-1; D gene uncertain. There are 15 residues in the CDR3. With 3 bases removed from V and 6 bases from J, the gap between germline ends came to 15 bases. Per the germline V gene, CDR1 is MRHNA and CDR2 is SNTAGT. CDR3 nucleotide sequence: TGTGCCAGCAGTGAGATCGCCGACTCGAGCAATGAGCAGTTCTTC. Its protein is CASSEIADSSNEQFF.

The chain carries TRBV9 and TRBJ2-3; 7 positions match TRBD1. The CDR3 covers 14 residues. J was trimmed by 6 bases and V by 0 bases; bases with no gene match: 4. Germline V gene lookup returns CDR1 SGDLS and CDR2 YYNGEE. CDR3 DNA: TGTGCCAGCAGCGTAGGGGGGACAGACGATACGCAGTATTTT. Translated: CASSVGGTDDTQYF.

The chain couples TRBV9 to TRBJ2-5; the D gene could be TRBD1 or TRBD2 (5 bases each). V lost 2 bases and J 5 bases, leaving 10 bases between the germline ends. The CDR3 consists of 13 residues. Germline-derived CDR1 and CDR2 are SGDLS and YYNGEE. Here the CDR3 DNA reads TGTGCCAGCAGCGTTGAGGGGTGGGAGACCCAGTACTTC. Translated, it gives CASSVEGWETQYF.

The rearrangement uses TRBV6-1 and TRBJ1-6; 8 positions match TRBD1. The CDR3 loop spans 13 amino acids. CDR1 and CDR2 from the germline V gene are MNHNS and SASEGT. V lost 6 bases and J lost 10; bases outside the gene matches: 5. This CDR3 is CASRGQASSPLHF. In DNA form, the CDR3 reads TGTGCCAGCAGGGGACAGGCCAGCTCACCCCTCCACTTT.

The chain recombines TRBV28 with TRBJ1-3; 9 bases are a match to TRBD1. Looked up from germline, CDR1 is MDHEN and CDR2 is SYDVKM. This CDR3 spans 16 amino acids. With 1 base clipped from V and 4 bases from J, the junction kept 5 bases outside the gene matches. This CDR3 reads CASSLFGTGIGNTIYF. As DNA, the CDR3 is TGTGCCAGCAGTTTATTTGGGACAGGGATCGGAAACACCATATATTTT. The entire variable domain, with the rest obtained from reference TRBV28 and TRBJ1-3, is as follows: DVKVTQSSRYLVKRTGEKVFLECVQDMDHENMFWYRQDPGLGLRLIYFSYDVKMKEKGDIPEGYSVSREKKERFSLILESASTNQTSMYLCASSLFGTGIGNTIYFGEGSWLTVV.

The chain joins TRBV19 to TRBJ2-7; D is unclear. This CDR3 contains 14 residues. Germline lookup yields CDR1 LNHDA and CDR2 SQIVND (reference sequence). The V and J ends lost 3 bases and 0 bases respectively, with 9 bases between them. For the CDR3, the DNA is TGTGCCAGTAGTATTTTTGTGAACTCCTACGAGCAGTACTTC. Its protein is CASSIFVNSYEQYF.